The next 30 T cell receptor beta chains were all read from a single sample in a study of blood T cell repertoires in COVID-19. TCRdb keeps only in-frame clones here, not all; method: immunoSEQ multiplex PCR. The table lists about 120,000 clones, approximately 92% of them singletons. What was sequenced was peripheral blood. The receptors here all came from a man between 70 and 80 years old with active or convalescent COVID-19.

The V gene is TRBV2, the J gene TRBJ2-2; no firm D call. Deletions cut 3 bases from V and 4 bases from J, with 6 bases between. CDR1 and CDR2 from the germline V gene are SNHLY and FYNNEI. This CDR3 region has 13 residues. CDR3 DNA: TGTGCCAGCAGTGACAGAAGCACCGGGGAGCTGTTTTTT. This codes for CASSDRSTGELFF.

DNA of the CDR3: TGTGCCAGCAGCCTCCGGGACAGGGGCGGCTACACCTTC. Amino acids: CASSLRDRGGYTF. The chain combines TRBV6-5 with TRBJ1-2, with 10 positions matching TRBD1. This CDR3 is built from 13 residues. Germline assignment: CDR1 MNHEY and CDR2 SVGAGI. The V gene end was trimmed by 6 bases and the J gene end by 8 bases; junction bases not matched to a gene: 6.

This sequence joins TRBV4-2 and TRBJ2-7, with 9 positions matching TRBD2. The germline gives CDR1 LGHNA, CDR2 YNFKEQ. CDR3 length: 16 amino acids. The V segment lost 1 base and the J segment 2 bases; nucleotides outside the gene matches: 6. CDR3 DNA sequence: TGTGCCAGCAGCCAAGTAACGCGCGGGAGGGCCTACGAGCAGTACTTC. This sequence encodes CASSQVTRGRAYEQYF.

The chain joins TRBV2 to TRBJ2-7; weak D call: TRBD1 (9 bases). V was pared by 7 bases and J by 5 bases, with 18 bases between. This CDR3 spans 14 amino acids. The V gene's germline CDR1 is SNHLY and CDR2 FYNNEI. The CDR3 sequence: CASTGGDRVNEQYF. Here the CDR3 DNA reads TGTGCCAGCACCGGGGGGGACAGGGTTAACGAGCAGTACTTC. Filled out from reference TRBV2 and TRBJ2-7, the complete variable domain reads EPEVTQTPSHQVTQMGQEVILRCVPISNHLYFYWYRQILGQKVEFLVSFYNNEISEKSEIFDDQFSVERPDGSNFTLKIRSTKLEDSAMYFCASTGGDRVNEQYFGPGTRLTVT.

V and J are TRBV4-1 and TRBJ2-7, with 14 bases fitting TRBD2. J was trimmed by 4 bases and V by 0 bases; bases with no gene match: 2. Per germline, CDR1 MGHRA and CDR2 YSYEKL. The CDR3 contains 16 residues. CDR3 protein: CASSQETSGRVYEQYF. The CDR3 DNA reads as TGCGCCAGCAGCCAAGAGACTAGCGGGAGGGTTTACGAGCAGTACTTC.

The chain combines TRBV2 with TRBJ2-5; D gene unclear. V gave up 4 bases and J gave up 7 bases, with 13 bases separating them. The CDR3 has 13 amino acids. Germline loops: CDR1 SNHLY, CDR2 FYNNEI. CDR3 nucleotide sequence: TGTGCCAGCAGTGGAGGAAGCGAGCGGACCCAGTACTTC. This translates into CASSGGSERTQYF.

V gene TRBV6-5 combines with J gene TRBJ2-3; the D gene is possibly TRBD2 (6 bases). The V end was cut by 4 bases, the J end by 2 bases, with 16 bases between. The CDR3 is made up of 16 amino acids. Germline V gives CDR1 MNHEY, CDR2 SVGAGI. The chain's CDR3 is CASSSGTSSATDTQYF. As DNA, the CDR3 is TGTGCCAGCAGTTCCGGGACTTCTTCGGCCACAGATACGCAGTATTTT.

The sample holds one count of this clone. V and J are TRBV6-5 and TRBJ2-7; D might be TRBD2 (7 bases). This CDR3 contains 15 residues. Deletions cut 10 bases from V and 3 bases from J, with 22 bases between. Germline V lookup: CDR1 MNHEY, CDR2 SVGAGI. The CDR3 region is CAILEGGDTFYEQYF. For the CDR3, the DNA is TGTGCCATCCTCGAAGGGGGGGACACATTCTACGAGCAGTACTTC.

The genes are TRBV11-3 and TRBJ2-2; 10 nucleotides align to TRBD1. The junction had 0 bases not matched to a gene; V was cut back by 1 base and J by 4 bases. From germline, CDR1 is SGHNT and CDR2 YENEEA. The CDR3 totals 15 residues. CDR3 in DNA: TGTGCCAGCAGCTTAGGGGACAGGGGCACCGGGGAGCTGTTTTTT. It encodes CASSLGDRGTGELFF. The variable domain in full, with the rest retrieved from reference TRBV11-3 and TRBJ2-2, is EAGVVQSPRYKIIEKKQPVAFWCNPISGHNTLYWYLQNLGQGPELLIRYENEEAVDDSQLPKDRFSAERLKGVDSTLKIQPAELGDSAVYLCASSLGDRGTGELFFGEGSRLTVL.

The rearrangement uses TRBV28 and TRBJ1-1, with D uncertain. Trimming removed 6 bases at V and 1 base at J, with 15 bases between. The CDR3 length is 15 residues. The germline V gene has CDR1 MDHEN and CDR2 SYDVKM. In DNA form, the CDR3 reads TGTGCCAGCAGAAGATTCGAGTTAGCGAACACTGAAGCTTTCTTT. Encoded protein: CASRRFELANTEAFF.

The chain joins TRBV3-1 (or the pseudogene TRBV3-2) to TRBJ1-4, with D tentatively TRBD1 (5 bases). V lost 0 bases and J lost 4, with 15 bases in between. Germline V gene lookup returns CDR1 LGHDT and CDR2 YNNKEL (reference sequence). The CDR3 loop spans 17 amino acids. This CDR3 is CASSQDLRAGNNEKLFF. In nucleotides, the CDR3 is TGTGCCAGCAGCCAAGATCTTCGGGCAGGGAATAATGAAAAACTGTTTTTT.

The chain uses TRBV28 and TRBJ2-1; D remains ambiguous. Germline lookup yields CDR1 MDHEN and CDR2 SYDVKM. Trimming removed 6 bases from V and 4 bases from J, with 19 bases in between. CDR3 length equals 16 residues. In DNA form, the CDR3 reads TGTGCCAGCAGCCTTCCTACTCCCCTCTCATACAATGAGCAGTTCTTC. This gives the protein CASSLPTPLSYNEQFF.

The rearrangement uses TRBV19 and TRBJ1-1, with D uncertain. V was clipped by 0 bases and J by 1 base, with 6 bases between them. The CDR3 has 14 amino acids. Germline V CDR1 and CDR2: LNHDA, SQIVND (reference sequence). The CDR3 DNA follows: TGTGCCAGTAGTATAGATGCGGGGAACACTGAAGCTTTCTTT. It yields the protein CASSIDAGNTEAFF.

This rearrangement joins TRBV12-3 or TRBV12-4 to TRBJ2-5; TRBD1 agrees at 7 bases. There are 12 residues in the CDR3. Losses at the gene ends were 6 bases for V and 3 bases for J; bases not matched to a gene: 1. The CDR3 region is CASSTGEETQYF. CDR3 DNA sequence: TGTGCCAGCAGCACAGGGGAAGAGACCCAGTACTTC.

The chain has TRBV6-1 and TRBJ1-1, with 8 bases lining up with TRBD1. J was trimmed by 4 bases and V by 2 bases; bases with no gene match: 3. The CDR3 contains 14 residues. Germline assignment: CDR1 MNHNS and CDR2 SASEGT. The chain's CDR3 is CASSESDRGTEAFF. The CDR3 DNA sequence: TGTGCCAGCAGTGAATCCGACAGGGGCACTGAAGCTTTCTTT.

The rearrangement joins TRBV28 to TRBJ1-1; the D gene is possibly TRBD1 (5 bases). This CDR3 comprises 14 residues. The germline V gene has CDR1 MDHEN and CDR2 SYDVKM. V was clipped by 3 bases and J by 0 bases, with 8 bases between them. The CDR3 bases are TGTGCCAGCAGTTTCGAAGGGGTGAACACTGAAGCTTTCTTT. Its protein product is CASSFEGVNTEAFF.

The chain has TRBV28 and TRBJ1-5, with D tentatively TRBD1 (6 bases). V was clipped by 6 bases and J by 5 bases, with 17 bases between them. Germline V lookup: CDR1 MDHEN, CDR2 SYDVKM. The CDR3 spans 15 residues. CDR3 coding DNA: TGTGCCAGCAGAGACTCCGACAGGTTGGATCAGCCCCAGCATTTT. Translated, it gives CASRDSDRLDQPQHF.

V usage is TRBV11-3 and J usage is TRBJ2-2; 7 bases align to TRBD1. This CDR3 has 17 residues. The germline V gene encodes CDR1 SGHNT and CDR2 YENEEA. The ends lost 5 bases at V and 5 bases at J; junction bases unmatched: 14. The CDR3 DNA reads TGTGCCAGCAGCGGAAATCGAAGGGACAGTCAAACCGGGGAGCTGTTTTTT. This codes for CASSGNRRDSQTGELFF.

V usage is TRBV7-8 and J usage is TRBJ1-2; a possible D gene is TRBD1 (5 bases). The CDR3 has 13 residues. Germline CDR1 SGHVS, CDR2 FQNEAQ. V gave up 5 bases and J gave up 3 bases, with 10 bases separating them. The CDR3 region is CASSDSVDYGYTF. CDR3 DNA sequence: TGTGCCAGCAGCGACAGTGTGGACTATGGCTACACCTTC.

The chain recombines TRBV2 with TRBJ2-7, with D possibly TRBD1 on 5 matching bases. The CDR3 runs to 16 residues. The V end was cut by 3 bases, the J end by 3 bases, with 18 bases between. Germline V lookup: CDR1 SNHLY, CDR2 FYNNEI. This CDR3 reads CASSELARQMSYEQYF. The CDR3 DNA reads as TGTGCCAGCAGTGAGCTGGCGAGACAGATGAGCTACGAGCAGTACTTC.

The rearrangement uses TRBV24-1 and TRBJ2-3; 7 nucleotides match TRBD1. Trimming removed 5 bases from V and 0 bases from J; junction bases left unmatched: 7. Germline V lookup: CDR1 KGHDR, CDR2 SFDVKD. The CDR3 is 16 amino acids. The CDR3 loop reads CATSASSTGSTDTQYF. The DNA for the CDR3 is TGTGCCACCAGTGCTTCCTCGACAGGGAGCACAGATACGCAGTATTTT.

Written as DNA, the CDR3 is TGTGCCAGCAGTCCTGACTCGGGGGGCACAGATACGCAGTATTTT. Protein sequence: CASSPDSGGTDTQYF. This chain uses TRBV28 with TRBJ2-3; weak D call: TRBD2 (6 bases). Germline loops: CDR1 MDHEN, CDR2 SYDVKM. V dropped 5 bases and J dropped 1 base, with 13 bases sitting between them. This CDR3 comprises 15 residues.

The chain uses TRBV9 and TRBJ2-7; perhaps TRBD2 as D (5 bases). The CDR3 contains 19 residues. Trimming took 4 bases from V and 2 from J, leaving 28 bases between them. Germline CDR1 SGDLS, CDR2 YYNGEE. The CDR3 DNA sequence: TGTGCCAGCAGCCCGGGGATAGGAGGCCCTCGCACCCAAACCTACGAGCAGTACTTC. Translating gives CASSPGIGGPRTQTYEQYF.

J is TRBJ1-4 and V is TRBV28; tentative D call: TRBD1 (6 bases). CDR3 length: 15 residues. Germline CDR1 is MDHEN and CDR2 is SYDVKM. The V end lost 6 bases, the J end lost 8 bases, and 19 bases lay between the germline ends. The CDR3 is CASSLGAVGNEKLFF. The DNA of the CDR3 is TGTGCCAGCAGCCTGGGGGCGGTAGGGAACGAAAAACTGTTTTTT.

J is TRBJ1-1 and V is TRBV5-1; D is unclear. This CDR3 has 15 residues. V lost 0 bases to trimming and J lost 0 bases, with 9 bases between them. CDR1 is SGHRS and CDR2 is YFSETQ in the germline V gene. The CDR3 sequence is CASSLDGYMNTEAFF. The CDR3 DNA reads TGCGCCAGCAGCTTGGACGGGTACATGAACACTGAAGCTTTCTTT.

Turning to this clone: Other DNA sequences in the same sample also yield this CDR3. The CDR3 reads CASSLGGDNEQFF. The DNA of the CDR3 is TGTGCCAGCAGTTTGGGGGGAGACAATGAGCAGTTCTTC. J is TRBJ2-1 and V is TRBV12-3 or TRBV12-4; perhaps TRBD2 as D (6 bases). The CDR3 loop spans 13 amino acids. Trimming cost V 3 bases and J 5 bases, with 8 bases left between them.

The rearrangement uses TRBV2 and TRBJ1-2; D remains ambiguous. The V end lost 8 bases, the J end lost 8 bases, and 15 bases lay between the germline ends. The CDR3 loop spans 12 amino acids. Germline CDR1 is SNHLY and CDR2 is FYNNEI. The CDR3 sequence is CASQYELEGYTF. The DNA for the CDR3 is TGTGCCAGCCAGTATGAGCTGGAGGGCTACACCTTC.

V gene TRBV24-1 combines with J gene TRBJ2-1; 9 bases map to TRBD2. The V and J ends lost 10 bases and 8 bases, in that order; junction bases with no gene match: 8. Germline V gene data show CDR1 as KGHDR and CDR2 as SFDVKD. There are 13 residues in the CDR3. CDR3 amino acids: CATGVAGDDEQFF. DNA for the CDR3: TGTGCCACGGGGGTAGCGGGAGATGATGAGCAGTTCTTC.

The V and J genes are TRBV12-3 or TRBV12-4 and TRBJ2-5, with D tentatively TRBD2 (5 bases). The germline V and J ends were trimmed by 4 bases and 4 bases, with 7 bases remaining between them. The CDR3 consists of 12 residues. In DNA, the CDR3 is TGTGCCAGCAGTTCAAGCGGAGAGACCCAGTACTTC. It codes for CASSSSGETQYF.

In its sample, this clone was seen a few times. V gene TRBV29-1 combines with J gene TRBJ2-1; 8 nucleotides line up with TRBD2. CDR1 and CDR2 (germline): SQVTM, ANQGSEA. The CDR3 spans 14 residues. Trimming took 4 bases from V and 14 from J; bases not matched to a gene: 16. The CDR3 nucleotides read TGCAGCGTTGGGGGTATGAGCGGGAGTAGTCGGGAGTTCTTC. It codes for CSVGGMSGSSREFF.